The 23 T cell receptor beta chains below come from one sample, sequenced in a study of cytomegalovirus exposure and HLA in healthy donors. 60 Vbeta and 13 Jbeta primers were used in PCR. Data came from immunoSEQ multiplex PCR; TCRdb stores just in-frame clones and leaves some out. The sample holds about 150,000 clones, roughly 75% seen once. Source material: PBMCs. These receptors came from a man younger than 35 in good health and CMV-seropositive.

CDR3 bases: TGCGCCAGCAGCCTTAGGACTAGCGGGGAGGGTGAGCAGTTCTTC. Translating gives CASSLRTSGEGEQFF. The chain links TRBV5-1 to TRBJ2-1; 12 nucleotides agree with TRBD2. CDR1 SGHRS and CDR2 YFSETQ come from the germline V gene. This CDR3 comprises 15 residues. The trim removed 4 bases at V and 9 bases at J, leaving 8 bases unmatched.

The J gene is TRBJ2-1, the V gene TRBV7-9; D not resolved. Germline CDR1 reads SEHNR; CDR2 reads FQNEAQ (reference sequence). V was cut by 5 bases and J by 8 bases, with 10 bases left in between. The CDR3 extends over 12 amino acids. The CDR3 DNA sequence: TGTGCCAGCAGCCCTGATCCGGATGAGCAGTTCTTC. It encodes CASSPDPDEQFF.

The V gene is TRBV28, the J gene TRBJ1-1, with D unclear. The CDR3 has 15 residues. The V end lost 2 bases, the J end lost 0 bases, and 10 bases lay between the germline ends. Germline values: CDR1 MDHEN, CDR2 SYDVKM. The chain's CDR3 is CASSLTKVMNTEAFF. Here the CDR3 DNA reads TGTGCCAGCAGTTTAACTAAGGTTATGAACACTGAAGCTTTCTTT.

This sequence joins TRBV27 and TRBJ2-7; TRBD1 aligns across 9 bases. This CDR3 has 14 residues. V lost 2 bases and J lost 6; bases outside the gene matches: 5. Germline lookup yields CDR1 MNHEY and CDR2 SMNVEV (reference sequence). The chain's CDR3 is CASSLLGQGREQYF. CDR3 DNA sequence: TGTGCCAGCAGTTTACTCGGACAGGGGCGCGAGCAGTACTTC.

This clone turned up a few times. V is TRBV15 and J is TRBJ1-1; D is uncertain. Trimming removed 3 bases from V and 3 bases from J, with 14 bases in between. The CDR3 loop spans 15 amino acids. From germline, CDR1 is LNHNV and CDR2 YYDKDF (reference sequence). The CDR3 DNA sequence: TGTGCCACCAGCAGCCGAGAGACACACGACACTGAAGCTTTCTTT. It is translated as CATSSRETHDTEAFF.

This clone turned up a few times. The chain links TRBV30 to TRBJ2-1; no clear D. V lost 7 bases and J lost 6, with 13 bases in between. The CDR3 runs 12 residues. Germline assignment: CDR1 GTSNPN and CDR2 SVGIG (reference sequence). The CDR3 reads CAYGGAGNEQFF. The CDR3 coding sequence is TGTGCCTACGGCGGAGCTGGCAATGAGCAGTTCTTC.

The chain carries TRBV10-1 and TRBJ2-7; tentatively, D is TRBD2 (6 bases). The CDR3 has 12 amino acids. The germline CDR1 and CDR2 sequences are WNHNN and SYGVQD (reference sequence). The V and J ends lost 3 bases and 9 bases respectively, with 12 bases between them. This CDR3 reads CASSEGGQTQYF. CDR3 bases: TGCGCCAGCAGTGAAGGAGGGCAGACGCAGTACTTC.

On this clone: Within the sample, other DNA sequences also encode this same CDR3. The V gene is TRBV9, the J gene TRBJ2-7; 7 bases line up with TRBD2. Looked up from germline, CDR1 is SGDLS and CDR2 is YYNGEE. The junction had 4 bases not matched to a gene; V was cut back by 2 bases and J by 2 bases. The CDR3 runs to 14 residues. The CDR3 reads CASSVGGGTYEQYF. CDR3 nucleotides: TGTGCCAGCAGCGTGGGGGGAGGGACCTACGAGCAGTACTTC.

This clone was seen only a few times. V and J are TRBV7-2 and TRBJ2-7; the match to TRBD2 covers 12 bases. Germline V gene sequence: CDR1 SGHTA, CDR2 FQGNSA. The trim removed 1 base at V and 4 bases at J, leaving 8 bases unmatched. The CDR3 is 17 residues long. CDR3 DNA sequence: TGTGCCAGCAGCTTAGGGACTAGCGGGGTCGGGAGTTACGAGCAGTACTTC. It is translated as CASSLGTSGVGSYEQYF. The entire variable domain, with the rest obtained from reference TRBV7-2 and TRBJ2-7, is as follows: GAGVSQSPSNKVTEKGKDVELRCDPISGHTALYWYRQSLGQGLEFLIYFQGNSAPDKSGLPSDRFSAERTGGSVSTLTIQRTQQEDSAVYLCASSLGTSGVGSYEQYFGPGTRLTVT.

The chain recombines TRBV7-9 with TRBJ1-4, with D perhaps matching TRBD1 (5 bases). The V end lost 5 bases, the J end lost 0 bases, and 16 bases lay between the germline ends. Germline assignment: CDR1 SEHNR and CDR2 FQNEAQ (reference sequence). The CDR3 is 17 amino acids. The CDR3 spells CASSPGLRGATNEKLFF. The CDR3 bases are TGTGCCAGCAGCCCGGGCTTAAGGGGCGCAACTAATGAAAAACTGTTTTTT.

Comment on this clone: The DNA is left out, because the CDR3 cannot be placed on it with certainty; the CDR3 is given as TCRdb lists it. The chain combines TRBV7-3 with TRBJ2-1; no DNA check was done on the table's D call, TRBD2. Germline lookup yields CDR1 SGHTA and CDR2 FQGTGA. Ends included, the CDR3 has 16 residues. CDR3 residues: CATYYGCGSSYNEQFF.

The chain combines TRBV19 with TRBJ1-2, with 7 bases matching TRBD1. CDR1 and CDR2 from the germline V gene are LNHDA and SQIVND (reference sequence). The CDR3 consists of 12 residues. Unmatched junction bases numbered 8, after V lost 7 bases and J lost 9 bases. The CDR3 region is CASKYRGGRYTF. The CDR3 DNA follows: TGTGCCAGTAAGTACAGGGGCGGACGCTACACCTTC.

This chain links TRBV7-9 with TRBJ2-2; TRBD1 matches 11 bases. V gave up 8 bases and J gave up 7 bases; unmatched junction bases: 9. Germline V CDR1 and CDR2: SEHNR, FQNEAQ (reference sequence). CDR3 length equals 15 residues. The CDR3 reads CASLPGQGVFGELFF. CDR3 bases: TGTGCCAGCCTCCCGGGACAGGGGGTTTTCGGGGAGCTGTTTTTT. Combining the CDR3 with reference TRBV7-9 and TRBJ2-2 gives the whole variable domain DTGVSQNPRHKITKRGQNVTFRCDPISEHNRLYWYRQTLGQGPEFLTYFQNEAQLEKSRLLSDRFSAERPKGSFSTLEIQRTEQGDSAMYLCASLPGQGVFGELFFGEGSRLTVL.

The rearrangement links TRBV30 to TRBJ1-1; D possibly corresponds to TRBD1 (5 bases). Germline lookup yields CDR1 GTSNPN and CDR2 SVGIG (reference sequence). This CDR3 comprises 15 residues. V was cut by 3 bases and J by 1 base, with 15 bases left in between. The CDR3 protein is CAWSRIHQGNTEAFF. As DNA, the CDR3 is TGTGCCTGGAGCCGAATCCACCAGGGGAACACTGAAGCTTTCTTT.

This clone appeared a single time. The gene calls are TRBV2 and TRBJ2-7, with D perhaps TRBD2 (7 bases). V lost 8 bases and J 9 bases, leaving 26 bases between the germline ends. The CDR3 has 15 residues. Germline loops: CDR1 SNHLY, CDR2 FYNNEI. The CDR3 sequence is CASHRRGVGTTGQYF. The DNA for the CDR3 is TGTGCCAGCCACCGCAGGGGAGTGGGGACTACGGGGCAGTACTTC. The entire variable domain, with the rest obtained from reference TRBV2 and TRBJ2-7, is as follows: EPEVTQTPSHQVTQMGQEVILRCVPISNHLYFYWYRQILGQKVEFLVSFYNNEISEKSEIFDDQFSVERPDGSNFTLKIRSTKLEDSAMYFCASHRRGVGTTGQYFGPGTRLTVT.

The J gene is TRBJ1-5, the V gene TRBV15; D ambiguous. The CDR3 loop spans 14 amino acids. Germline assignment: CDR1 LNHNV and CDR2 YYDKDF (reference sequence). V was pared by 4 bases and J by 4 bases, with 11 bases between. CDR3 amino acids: CATSTPVVNQPQHF. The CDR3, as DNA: TGTGCCACCAGCACCCCGGTGGTAAATCAGCCCCAGCATTTT.

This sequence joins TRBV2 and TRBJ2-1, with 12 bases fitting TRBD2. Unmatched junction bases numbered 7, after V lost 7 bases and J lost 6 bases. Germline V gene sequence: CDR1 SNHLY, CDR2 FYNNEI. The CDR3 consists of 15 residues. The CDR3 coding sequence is TGTGCCAGCAATTTACTAGCGGGAGGCCTCAATGAGCAGTTCTTC. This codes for CASNLLAGGLNEQFF. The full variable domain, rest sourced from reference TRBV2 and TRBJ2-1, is EPEVTQTPSHQVTQMGQEVILRCVPISNHLYFYWYRQILGQKVEFLVSFYNNEISEKSEIFDDQFSVERPDGSNFTLKIRSTKLEDSAMYFCASNLLAGGLNEQFFGPGTRLTVL.

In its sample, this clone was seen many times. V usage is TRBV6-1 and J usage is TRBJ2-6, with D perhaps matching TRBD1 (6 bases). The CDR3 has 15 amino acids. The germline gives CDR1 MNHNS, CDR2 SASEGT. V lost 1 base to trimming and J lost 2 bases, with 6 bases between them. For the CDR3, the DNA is TGTGCCAGCAGTGAAGAGGGGGCTGGGGCCAACGTCCTGACTTTC. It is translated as CASSEEGAGANVLTF.

As DNA, the CDR3 is TGTGCCAGCATCTCGACAGGGGAACACTACGAGCAGTACTTC. Residues: CASISTGEHYEQYF. This sequence joins TRBV28 and TRBJ2-7; 8 bases align to TRBD1. The CDR3 length is 14 residues. Germline trimming cut 7 bases from V and 3 bases from J; bases unmatched to any gene: 8. Germline V gene data show CDR1 as MDHEN and CDR2 as SYDVKM. The complete variable domain, with remaining parts taken from reference TRBV28 and TRBJ2-7, reads DVKVTQSSRYLVKRTGEKVFLECVQDMDHENMFWYRQDPGLGLRLIYFSYDVKMKEKGDIPEGYSVSREKKERFSLILESASTNQTSMYLCASISTGEHYEQYFGPGTRLTVT.

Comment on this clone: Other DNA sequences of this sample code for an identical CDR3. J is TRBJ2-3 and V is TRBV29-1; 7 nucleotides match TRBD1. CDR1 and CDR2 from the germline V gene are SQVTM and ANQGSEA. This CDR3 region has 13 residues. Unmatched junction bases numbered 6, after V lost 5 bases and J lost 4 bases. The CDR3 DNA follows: TGCAGCGTTCGGGCAGGGGGTGCAGATACGCAGTATTTT. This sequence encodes CSVRAGGADTQYF.

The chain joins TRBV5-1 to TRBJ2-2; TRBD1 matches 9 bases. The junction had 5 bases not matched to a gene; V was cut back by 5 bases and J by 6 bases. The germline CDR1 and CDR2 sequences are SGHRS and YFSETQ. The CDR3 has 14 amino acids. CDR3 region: CASRTQGASGELFF. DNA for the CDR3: TGCGCCAGCAGGACACAGGGGGCGTCCGGGGAGCTGTTTTTT.

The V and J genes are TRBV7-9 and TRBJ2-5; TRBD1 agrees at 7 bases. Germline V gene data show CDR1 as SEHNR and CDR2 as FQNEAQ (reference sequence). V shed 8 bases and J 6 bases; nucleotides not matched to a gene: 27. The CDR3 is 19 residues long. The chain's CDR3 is CASGLQTRGFGTVVKTQYF. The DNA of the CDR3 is TGTGCCAGCGGCCTGCAAACGAGGGGGTTCGGGACAGTTGTGAAGACCCAGTACTTC.

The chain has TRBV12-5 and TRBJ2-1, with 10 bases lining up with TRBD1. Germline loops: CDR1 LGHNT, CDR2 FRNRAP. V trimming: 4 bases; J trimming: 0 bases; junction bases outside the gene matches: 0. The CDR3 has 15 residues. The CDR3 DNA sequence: TGTGCTAGTGGTTGGACAGGGGGCTCCTACAATGAGCAGTTCTTC. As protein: CASGWTGGSYNEQFF. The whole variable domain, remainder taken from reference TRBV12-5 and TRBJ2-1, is DARVTQTPRHKVTEMGQEVTMRCQPILGHNTVFWYRQTMMQGLELLAYFRNRAPLDDSGMPKDRFSAEMPDATLATLKIQPSEPRDSAVYFCASGWTGGSYNEQFFGPGTRLTVL.